This TCR beta chain appears in the sequencing data of a study of cytomegalovirus exposure and HLA in healthy donors. Unrecorded immune exposures were likely, despite nominal health at sampling. The length of the CDR3 is 14 residues. Germline V CDR1 and CDR2: SNHLY, FYNNEI. After removal of 9 bases from V and 0 bases from J, the junction contained 6 bases not matched to a gene. About this clone itself: No antigen is known for it.

Findings and limits, study-wide: According to the study, roughly 160 TCR beta chains were cytomegalovirus-associated. The sole available immune exposure information was CMV serostatus. Later genetic work tied a missense DCLRE1C variant to beta-chain V and J trimming.

PCR primers comprised 60 Vbeta and 13 Jbeta primers. Method: immunoSEQ multiplex PCR; TCRdb's copy keeps in-frame clones and lacks some. The data show approximately 100,000 clones, roughly four fifths seen once. V is TRBV2 and J is TRBJ2-3, with TRBD2 identical over 7 bases. Sequencing was done on a sample of PBMCs. The receptor's source is a man aged 45-60 years in good health and CMV-seronegative. In nucleotides, the CDR3 is TGTGCCAGTAAGCCTAGCGGAAGCACAGATACGCAGTATTTT. Amino acids: CASKPSGSTDTQYF.